The 12 T cell receptor beta chains below were found in one sample sequenced in a study of neurological immune-mediated disorders. TCRdb recomputed calls from the 5' RACE reads with MiXCR, one row per CDR3 protein. The sample carries tens of thousands of distinct CDR3 sequences, under 2% recorded once. The specimen sequenced was PBMCs. The receptor set was obtained from a woman in her thirties or forties with multiple sclerosis.

This clonotype has ten or more counts. The chain employs TRBV7-2 and TRBJ2-5; 8 bases align to TRBD2. Germline V gene data show CDR1 as SGHTA and CDR2 as FQGNSA. The V and J ends lost 1 base and 5 bases, in that order; junction bases with no gene match: 6. The CDR3 length is 15 residues. The CDR3 loop reads CASSLGIAGSETQYF. The CDR3 DNA follows: TGTGCCAGCAGCTTAGGAATAGCGGGGTCGGAGACCCAGTACTTC.

Many counts were recorded for this clonotype. This chain joins TRBV5-5 and TRBJ1-1; 7 bases are a match to TRBD1. The CDR3 loop spans 14 amino acids. V lost 4 bases and J lost 0; bases outside the gene matches: 3. CDR1 is SGHKS and CDR2 is YYEKEE in the germline V gene (reference sequence). CDR3 nucleotides: TGTGCCAGCAGCCTGGGACAGATGAACACTGAAGCTTTCTTT. It is translated as CASSLGQMNTEAFF. Variable domain in full (rest from reference TRBV5-5 and TRBJ1-1): DAGVTQSPTHLIKTRGQQVTLRCSPISGHKSVSWYQQVLGQGPQFIFQYYEKEERGRGNFPDRFSARQFPNYSSELNVNALLLGDSALYLCASSLGQMNTEAFFGQGTRLTVV.

This clonotype occurred many times. This chain uses TRBV12-3 or TRBV12-4 with TRBJ2-7; 7 positions agree with TRBD1. The CDR3 runs 13 residues. The V segment lost 6 bases and the J segment 2 bases; nucleotides outside the gene matches: 4. The DNA for the CDR3 is TGTGCCAGCAGCGACAGGGTCACCTACGAGCAGTACTTC. This sequence encodes CASSDRVTYEQYF.

This clonotype was seen many times. V gene TRBV4-1 combines with J gene TRBJ2-3; 11 bases are shared with TRBD1. Losses at the gene ends were 4 bases for V and 6 bases for J; bases not matched to a gene: 6. Germline V gene sequence: CDR1 MGHRA, CDR2 YSYEKL. The CDR3 length is 15 residues. For the CDR3, the DNA is TGCGCCAGCAGCCCAAGGGGACAGGGGGGCGATACGCAGTATTTT. It specifies CASSPRGQGGDTQYF.

This clonotype showed up many times. V is TRBV7-9 and J is TRBJ2-1; possible D gene TRBD1, 5 bases. This CDR3 is built from 13 residues. V was pared by 1 base and J by 6 bases, with 7 bases between. In germline, CDR1 is SEHNR, CDR2 FQNEAQ (reference sequence). The CDR3 region has the DNA TGTGCCAGCAGCTTAGGAACAGGCAATGAGCAGTTCTTC. Amino acids: CASSLGTGNEQFF.

This clonotype was recorded at least ten times. The rearrangement uses TRBV6-2 or TRBV6-3 and TRBJ1-5, with D unclear. This CDR3 region has 13 residues. Germline V lookup: CDR1 MNHEY, CDR2 SVGEGT. The V gene lost 6 bases and the J gene lost 7 bases, with 13 bases spanning the gap. The chain's CDR3 is CASSGVLGQPQHF. DNA for the CDR3: TGTGCCAGCAGCGGGGTACTAGGGCAGCCCCAGCATTTT.

This clonotype showed up many times. The genes are TRBV2 and TRBJ1-5, with 11 bases aligning to TRBD1. The CDR3 runs to 13 residues. Losses at the gene ends were 8 bases for V and 7 bases for J; bases not matched to a gene: 4. Germline V gives CDR1 SNHLY, CDR2 FYNNEI. The CDR3 reads CASGQGAGQPQHF. The CDR3 DNA reads TGTGCCAGCGGACAGGGGGCAGGCCAGCCCCAGCATTTT. Full variable domain (remainder filled in from reference TRBV2 and TRBJ1-5): EPEVTQTPSHQVTQMGQEVILRCVPISNHLYFYWYRQILGQKVEFLVSFYNNEISEKSEIFDDQFSVERPDGSNFTLKIRSTKLEDSAMYFCASGQGAGQPQHFGDGTRLSIL.

This clonotype was picked up many times. J is TRBJ2-1 and V is TRBV29-1; 8 bases align to TRBD1. Germline V lookup: CDR1 SQVTM, CDR2 ANQGSEA. V was pared by 4 bases and J by 8 bases, with 1 base of the junction left unmatched. The CDR3 totals 11 residues. The CDR3 loop reads CSVAGGDEQFF. The CDR3 DNA reads as TGCAGCGTTGCAGGGGGCGATGAGCAGTTCTTC.

This clonotype was detected many times. V is TRBV9 and J is TRBJ1-2; D not certain. The CDR3 totals 12 residues. V lost 1 base to trimming and J lost 8 bases, with 9 bases between them. Germline loops: CDR1 SGDLS, CDR2 YYNGEE. CDR3 nucleotides: TGTGCCAGCAGCGTACTGGGCGGAGGCTACACCTTC. It yields the protein CASSVLGGGYTF.

This clonotype showed up many times. This chain uses TRBV7-2 with TRBJ2-5, with a tentative D call TRBD2 (7 bases). V was pared by 4 bases and J by 5 bases, with 11 bases between. The CDR3 is made up of 13 amino acids. Per the germline V gene, CDR1 is SGHTA and CDR2 is FQGNSA. The CDR3 DNA follows: TGTGCCAGCAGCTCTAGGGGGGGGGAGACCCAGTACTTC. Encoded protein: CASSSRGGETQYF.

This clonotype was found many times. The chain links TRBV14 to TRBJ1-1, with D perhaps matching TRBD1 (6 bases). The V and J ends lost 1 base and 4 bases respectively, with 16 bases between them. The CDR3 loop spans 16 amino acids. Germline V lookup: CDR1 SGHDN, CDR2 FVKESK. CDR3 coding DNA: TGTGCCAGCAGCCAAGTTCACAGGGTCGGAGGCACTGAAGCTTTCTTT. Translated, it gives CASSQVHRVGGTEAFF.

The CDR3 coding sequence is TGTGCCAGCAGCTTGTTTCGGGATGGGAGCAATCAGCCCCAGCATTTT. This translates into CASSLFRDGSNQPQHF. The rearrangement joins TRBV11-3 to TRBJ1-5; D not resolved. V lost 3 bases and J lost 1, with 13 bases in between. The CDR3 covers 16 residues. Germline V gene data show CDR1 as SGHNT and CDR2 as YENEEA.